This T cell receptor (beta chain) came from a study of blood T cell repertoires in COVID-19. V was cut by 5 bases and J by 2 bases, with 10 bases left in between. The CDR3 totals 13 residues. From germline, CDR1 is SGHTA and CDR2 FQGNSA. The table came from immunoSEQ multiplex PCR; TCRdb's copy has only in-frame clones and leaves some out. The sample carries around 270,000 clones, 80% to 90% recorded once. Clinical histories supplied by participants themselves formed the basis of cohort assignment. The sequencing sample was made of PBMCs or T cells enriched from blood (not recorded which). The source is a woman aged 25 to 45 who had recovered from COVID-19. The chain has TRBV7-2 and TRBJ2-7, with a possible D match to TRBD1 (6 bases). The CDR3 sequence: CASSKRDTYEQYF. CDR3 bases: TGTGCCAGCAGCAAAAGGGACACCTACGAGCAGTACTTC.